A single sample gave rise to the 5 T cell receptor beta chains below, sequenced in a study of T-cell memory formation after mild COVID-19. TCRdb called the 5' RACE reads again in MiXCR, with one record for every CDR3 protein. The data show 250,000 to 300,000 distinct CDR3 sequences, approximately 18% seen once. The sequenced sample consisted of PBMCs or a T cell subset sorted from them (not recorded which). Every receptor here comes from a man younger than 30 who had mild COVID-19 (a few samples of this study predate the infection). Cell type and time point are not known.

The CDR3 DNA reads as TGTGCCAGCAGGGTGGGGGCTCCAACCTACGAGCAGTACGTC. It specifies CASRVGAPTYEQYV. This sequence joins TRBV2 and TRBJ2-7; weak D call: TRBD1 (6 bases). The germline V gene has CDR1 SNHLY and CDR2 FYNNEI. The V gene lost 6 bases and the J gene lost 2 bases, with 14 bases spanning the gap. The CDR3 runs to 14 residues.

The V call is TRBV9, the J call TRBJ1-2; tentative D call: TRBD1 (6 bases). The CDR3 covers 13 residues. Trimming shortened V by 3 bases and J by 8 bases, and 14 bases separated the two germline ends. Germline CDR1 SGDLS, CDR2 YYNGEE. CDR3 loop: CASSADSVRGYTF. The DNA of the CDR3 is TGTGCCAGCAGCGCGGACAGTGTTAGGGGCTACACCTTC.

The rearrangement joins TRBV6-5 to TRBJ1-2, with D possibly being TRBD1 (5 bases). V gave up 8 bases and J gave up 2 bases, with 12 bases separating them. Germline V gene lookup returns CDR1 MNHEY and CDR2 SVGAGI. This CDR3 comprises 13 residues. The CDR3 sequence is CASCFDSNYGYTF. In DNA form, the CDR3 reads TGTGCCAGCTGTTTTGACAGCAACTATGGCTACACCTTC.

This chain uses TRBV15 with TRBJ2-7; no reliable D call. In germline, CDR1 is LNHNV, CDR2 YYDKDF (reference sequence). The CDR3 contains 14 residues. The V gene lost 1 base and the J gene lost 3 bases, with 10 bases spanning the gap. CDR3 protein: CATSRGKGVYEQYV. CDR3 nucleotide sequence: TGTGCCACCAGCAGAGGAAAAGGAGTCTACGAGCAGTACGTC.

This clonotype was seen only a few times. An end of the junction differs from the germline gene, which may be a read error. The chain combines TRBV4-2 with TRBJ1-2, with 9 bases that match TRBD1. The CDR3 contains 16 residues. The germline V gene encodes CDR1 LGHNA and CDR2 YNFKEQ. CDR3 protein: CASSQDLTSGTGTVHF. The CDR3 nucleotides are TGTGCCAGCAGCCAAGATTTGACGTCGGGGACAGGGACAGTTCACTTC.